The 9 T cell receptor beta chains given below trace back to one sample, sequenced in a study of blood T cell repertoires in COVID-19. TCRdb's table, derived via immunoSEQ multiplex PCR, lists solely in-frame clones and lacks some. The table records roughly 400,000 clones, roughly 88% of them present only once. The sample comprised PBMCs or T cells enriched from blood (not recorded which). The receptors were gathered from a woman younger than 30 who had been exposed to COVID-19.

V gene TRBV5-6 combines with J gene TRBJ2-7; D is ambiguous. V was cut by 1 base and J by 4 bases, with 6 bases left in between. The length of the CDR3 is 12 residues. Germline V gene data show CDR1 as SGHDT and CDR2 as YYEEEE. The CDR3 nucleotides are TGTGCCAGCAGCTTGTCGGTATACGAGCAGTACTTC. Amino acid sequence: CASSLSVYEQYF.

This clone was counted a single time. The chain joins TRBV18 to TRBJ2-7; 9 bases agree with TRBD2. CDR3 length: 15 residues. The germline CDR1 and CDR2 sequences are KGHSH and LQKENI. V was pared by 3 bases and J by 3 bases, with 6 bases of the junction left unmatched. The CDR3 is CASSPISGSYYEQYF. The CDR3, as DNA: TGTGCCAGCTCACCGATTAGCGGGAGTTACTACGAGCAGTACTTC.

This rearrangement joins TRBV19 to TRBJ2-6, with D possibly being TRBD2 (7 bases). Germline V gene data show CDR1 as LNHDA and CDR2 as SQIVND (reference sequence). The V and J ends lost 10 bases and 3 bases respectively, with 19 bases between them. The CDR3 extends over 16 amino acids. This CDR3 is CATAPGGRGGANVLTF. In DNA form, the CDR3 reads TGTGCCACCGCGCCCGGGGGGCGCGGTGGGGCCAACGTCCTGACTTTC.

The CDR3 nucleotides are TGTGCCAGCAGCTTAGCACAGGACTACGAGCAGTACTTC. Its protein product is CASSLAQDYEQYF. V and J are TRBV11-2 and TRBJ2-7, with D maybe TRBD1 (5 bases). Germline V gene sequence: CDR1 SGHAT, CDR2 FQNNGV. CDR3 size: 13 residues. V was clipped by 1 base and J by 3 bases, with 7 bases between them. Combining the CDR3 with reference TRBV11-2 and TRBJ2-7 gives the whole variable domain EAGVAQSPRYKIIEKRQSVAFWCNPISGHATLYWYQQILGQGPKLLIQFQNNGVVDDSQLPKDRFSAERLKGVDSTLKIQPAKLEDSAVYLCASSLAQDYEQYFGPGTRLTVT.

The chain is built from TRBV7-2 and TRBJ2-7; 13 bases agree with TRBD2. CDR1 and CDR2 from the germline V gene are SGHTA and FQGNSA. V trimming: 2 bases; J trimming: 6 bases; junction bases outside the gene matches: 4. This CDR3 has 15 residues. In nucleotides, the CDR3 is TGTGCCAGCAGCTTAACTAGCGGGGGGGTAACCGAGCAGTACTTC. This translates into CASSLTSGGVTEQYF.

This chain uses TRBV18 with TRBJ2-7; TRBD2 matches at 11 bases. This CDR3 spans 14 amino acids. Germline CDR1 reads KGHSH; CDR2 reads LQKENI. The junction had 4 bases not matched to a gene; V was cut back by 5 bases and J by 4 bases. The CDR3 bases are TGTGCCAGCTCAGCCACTAGCGGGGGTTACGAGCAGTACTTC. It encodes CASSATSGGYEQYF.

The V call is TRBV5-1, the J call TRBJ1-5; tentative D call: TRBD1 (6 bases). The CDR3 sequence is 14 residues long. V was trimmed by 0 bases and J by 6 bases, leaving 10 bases between them. Germline values: CDR1 SGHRS, CDR2 YFSETQ. This CDR3 reads CASSLDGGFQPQHF. DNA for the CDR3: TGCGCCAGCAGCTTGGATGGGGGCTTTCAGCCCCAGCATTTT.

Concerning this clone itself: This sample includes further DNA sequences coding for the same CDR3. The chain couples TRBV3-1 (or the pseudogene TRBV3-2) to TRBJ1-5; 8 positions agree with TRBD1. This CDR3 is 15 amino acids long. The V segment lost 1 base and the J segment 2 bases; nucleotides outside the gene matches: 1. CDR1 is LGHDT and CDR2 is YNNKEL in the germline V gene (reference sequence). CDR3 nucleotides: TGTGCCAGCAGCCAAGCGGGACAGGGCAATCAGCCCCAGCATTTT. Translated, it gives CASSQAGQGNQPQHF.

This clone turned up a few times. The chain recombines TRBV3-1 (or the pseudogene TRBV3-2) with TRBJ2-5; TRBD2 might be the D (6 bases). The germline V gene has CDR1 LGHDT and CDR2 YNNKEL (reference sequence). The CDR3 is made up of 17 amino acids. V gave up 1 base and J gave up 3 bases, with 18 bases separating them. CDR3 sequence: CASSQVIGLASKETQYF. For the CDR3, the DNA is TGTGCCAGCAGCCAAGTGATTGGGCTAGCGAGCAAAGAGACCCAGTACTTC.